This T cell receptor beta chain originates from a study of cytomegalovirus exposure and HLA in healthy donors. Study conclusions and caveats: Both high specificity and high sensitivity reportedly marked the classifier's diagnosis of cytomegalovirus status. Among the CMV-associated chains, a few were confirmed in vitro as specific for CMV antigens.

Method: immunoSEQ multiplex PCR; TCRdb's copy keeps in-frame clones and lacks some. The sample includes around 160,000 clones, around four fifths of them seen just once. The germline V gene encodes CDR1 ENHRY and CDR2 SYGVKD. This CDR3 is built from 14 residues. V was pared by 5 bases and J by 1 base, with 11 bases between. To note about this clone: The target antigen is unknown.

V gene TRBV10-3 combines with J gene TRBJ2-5; maybe TRBD1 (5 bases). The material sequenced was PBMCs. The sequence came from a man aged 30 to 45 in good health and CMV-seropositive. The CDR3 bases are TGTGCCATCAGTCCTGGACAAGCCCAAGAGACCCAGTACTTC. Its protein product is CAISPGQAQETQYF.